Listed here are 30 T cell receptor beta chains from one sample, sequenced in a study of identical twins. In TCRdb, the 5' RACE reads were re-called with MiXCR into one record per CDR3 protein. The table has some 660,000 distinct CDR3 sequences, 8.6% seen once. The sample was also reused in another study, on yellow fever vaccine responses in identical twins.

The sequenced sample was PBMCs. All receptors come from a woman in her late teens or twenties in good health.

At least ten counts were recorded for this clonotype. This chain links TRBV29-1 with TRBJ2-7; the match to TRBD2 covers 7 bases. There are 14 residues in the CDR3. The germline V gene has CDR1 SQVTM and CDR2 ANQGSEA. Trimming at V came to 7 bases and at J to 0 bases, leaving 9 bases not matched to a gene. CDR3 DNA sequence: TGCAGCGCCGAAGTAGCGGGCAGCTCCTACGAGCAGTACTTC. It codes for CSAEVAGSSYEQYF.

This clonotype has just a few counts. The chain joins TRBV6-1 to TRBJ2-6; a weak D match, TRBD1 (5 bases). CDR1 is MNHNS and CDR2 is SASEGT in the germline V gene. With 1 base removed from V and 4 bases from J, the gap between germline ends came to 8 bases. The CDR3 is made up of 15 amino acids. Written as DNA, the CDR3 is TGTGCCAGCAGTGAAGGGACACCCGGGGCCAACGTCCTGACTTTC. It is translated as CASSEGTPGANVLTF.

This clonotype came up a few times. The chain recombines TRBV4-1 with TRBJ2-7; D uncertain. Germline V gene sequence: CDR1 MGHRA, CDR2 YSYEKL. The V end lost 0 bases, the J end lost 7 bases, and 13 bases lay between the germline ends. The CDR3 is 14 amino acids. CDR3 protein: CASSQDAPHGEQYF. DNA of the CDR3: TGCGCCAGCAGCCAAGATGCGCCCCATGGAGAGCAGTACTTC.

This clonotype has a handful of counts. The CDR3: CASSEESGLNQPQHF. The DNA for the CDR3 is TGTGCCAGCAGTGAAGAGTCAGGACTTAATCAGCCCCAGCATTTT. This chain links TRBV2 with TRBJ1-5; no definite D call. Trimming took 1 base from V and 4 from J, leaving 11 bases between them. The germline CDR1 and CDR2 sequences are SNHLY and FYNNEI. This CDR3 is 15 amino acids long.

The sample holds many counts of this clonotype. The rearrangement links TRBV29-1 to TRBJ2-1; 11 bases agree with TRBD2. V trimming: 0 bases; J trimming: 8 bases; junction bases outside the gene matches: 9. CDR1 and CDR2 (germline): SQVTM, ANQGSEA. This CDR3 region has 16 residues. In nucleotides, the CDR3 is TGCAGCGTTGAAGATCGGGAAACTAGCGGGAGCCATGAGCAGTTCTTC. Encoded protein: CSVEDRETSGSHEQFF.

This clonotype was seen a handful of times. CDR3 protein: CASSSRPGQGQETQYF. The CDR3 nucleotides are TGCGCCAGCAGCTCGCGTCCGGGACAGGGGCAAGAGACCCAGTACTTC. V and J are TRBV5-1 and TRBJ2-5; 10 positions match TRBD1. CDR3 length equals 16 residues. V gave up 3 bases and J gave up 2 bases; unmatched junction bases: 7. Looked up from germline, CDR1 is SGHRS and CDR2 is YFSETQ.

In its sample, this clonotype was seen a few times. V is TRBV20-1 and J is TRBJ2-1; either TRBD1 or TRBD2 may fit D (5 bases each). V was trimmed by 6 bases and J by 0 bases, leaving 15 bases between them. Germline V gene sequence: CDR1 DFQATT, CDR2 SNEGSKA (reference sequence). This CDR3 has 15 residues. The CDR3 coding sequence is TGCAGTGCGGACTCAGGGTTGATCTCCTACAATGAGCAGTTCTTC. This codes for CSADSGLISYNEQFF.

Notes on this clonotype: A much larger clone differs from this one at a single base, so this may be a read error. V usage is TRBV29-1 and J usage is TRBJ2-1; TRBD1 aligns across 7 bases. Germline lookup yields CDR1 SQVTM and CDR2 ANQGSEA. The CDR3 length is 15 residues. The junction had 9 bases not matched to a gene; V was cut back by 7 bases and J by 0 bases. CDR3 sequence reads: CSAHPTGDSYNEQFF. CDR3 coding DNA: TGCAGCGCTCATCCTACAGGGGACTCCTACAATGAGCAGTTCTTC.

This clonotype occurred many times. This chain connects TRBV27 to TRBJ2-2; D gene unclear. This CDR3 has 15 residues. Germline CDR1 is MNHEY and CDR2 is SMNVEV (reference sequence). V was trimmed by 6 bases and J by 9 bases, leaving 20 bases between them. CDR3 protein: CASSPIKLDSRELFF. CDR3 bases: TGTGCCAGCAGCCCTATAAAGCTGGATTCCCGGGAGCTGTTTTTT.

This clonotype was seen many times. The chain recombines TRBV29-1 with TRBJ2-3; TRBD2 aligns across 7 bases. V trimming: 0 bases; J trimming: 9 bases; junction bases outside the gene matches: 6. Germline-derived CDR1 and CDR2 are SQVTM and ANQGSEA. The CDR3 sequence is 13 residues long. CDR3 bases: TGCAGCGTTGAAGACGCTAGCGGAGACACGCAGTATTTT. Translating it yields CSVEDASGDTQYF.

This clonotype was seen a few times. The chain recombines TRBV6-2 or TRBV6-3 with TRBJ2-7; TRBD2 aligns across 9 bases. Germline V gene lookup returns CDR1 MNHEY and CDR2 SVGEGT. The V and J ends lost 0 bases and 1 base, in that order; junction bases with no gene match: 1. CDR3 length equals 15 residues. The CDR3: CASSYSSGRSYEQYF. The CDR3, as DNA: TGTGCCAGCAGTTACTCGAGCGGGAGGTCCTACGAGCAGTACTTC.

In this sample, this clonotype turned up many times. V and J are TRBV7-2 and TRBJ2-2, with unresolved D. This CDR3 has 14 amino acids. V lost 4 bases and J lost 5, with 11 bases in between. In germline, CDR1 is SGHTA, CDR2 FQGNSA. As DNA, the CDR3 is TGTGCCAGCAGCTCCATGGTAGATACCGGGGAGCTGTTTTTT. Its translation is CASSSMVDTGELFF.

This clonotype has a handful of counts. The chain has TRBV11-2 and TRBJ2-3; possible D gene TRBD2, 6 bases. The CDR3 has 18 amino acids. The germline V gene encodes CDR1 SGHAT and CDR2 FQNNGV. V lost 7 bases to trimming and J lost 0 bases, with 23 bases between them. CDR3 bases: TGTGCCAGCACTCCCTCGGGAATTAGGCGGGGAAGCACAGATACGCAGTATTTT. Translating gives CASTPSGIRRGSTDTQYF.

J is TRBJ2-5 and V is TRBV12-3 or TRBV12-4, with 8 nucleotides matching TRBD2. The V segment lost 5 bases and the J segment 5 bases; nucleotides outside the gene matches: 13. The CDR3 covers 16 residues. The CDR3 region has the DNA TGTGCCAGCAGTCAACGGGAGGGGACAAGGTGGGAGACCCAGTACTTC. Amino acids: CASSQREGTRWETQYF.

This clonotype was detected ten times or more. J is TRBJ2-3 and V is TRBV6-5; 8 bases are shared with TRBD2. The CDR3 spans 14 residues. J was trimmed by 1 base and V by 4 bases; bases with no gene match: 1. Per the germline V gene, CDR1 is MNHEY and CDR2 is SVGAGI. The CDR3 DNA is TGTGCCAGCAGTTGGCGGGGGGGCACAGATACGCAGTATTTT. This sequence encodes CASSWRGGTDTQYF.

This clonotype was picked up many times. The rearrangement links TRBV5-1 to TRBJ2-7; TRBD1 matches at 8 bases. Germline V CDR1 and CDR2: SGHRS, YFSETQ. V lost 4 bases and J lost 6; bases outside the gene matches: 12. The CDR3 length is 15 residues. The CDR3 region has the DNA TGCGCCAGCAGCCCCCGAGTAGACAGGGGACGCGAGCAGTACTTC. This codes for CASSPRVDRGREQYF.

This chain joins TRBV29-1 and TRBJ2-7; 10 positions agree with TRBD2. Germline CDR1 and CDR2: SQVTM and ANQGSEA. CDR3 length equals 17 residues. V shed 1 base and J 4 bases; nucleotides not matched to a gene: 13. The CDR3: CSVEVGGLAGVFYEQYF. Written as DNA, the CDR3 is TGCAGCGTTGAAGTCGGGGGGCTAGCGGGGGTTTTTTACGAGCAGTACTTC.

V is TRBV7-8 and J is TRBJ2-5; D gene uncertain. V was trimmed by 3 bases and J by 5 bases, leaving 7 bases between them. This CDR3 spans 12 amino acids. In germline, CDR1 is SGHVS, CDR2 FQNEAQ. CDR3 protein: CASSFRWETQYF. Here the CDR3 DNA reads TGTGCCAGCAGCTTTCGGTGGGAGACCCAGTACTTC.

This clonotype was detected ten times or more. The chain is built from TRBV12-3 or TRBV12-4 and TRBJ2-1; TRBD2 matches 9 bases. The V and J ends lost 3 bases and 6 bases, in that order; junction bases with no gene match: 3. The CDR3 totals 14 residues. This chain's CDR3 is CASSLSGGSNEQFF. In DNA form, the CDR3 reads TGTGCCAGCAGTTTGAGCGGGGGGAGCAATGAGCAGTTCTTC.

This clonotype came up many times. The chain couples TRBV27 to TRBJ2-1; 9 bases are a match to TRBD1. J gave up 14 bases and V 5 bases, and 16 bases lay outside the gene matches. Germline CDR1 and CDR2: MNHEY and SMNVEV (reference sequence). CDR3 size: 15 residues. The CDR3 protein is CASSHRDRESLGEFF. The CDR3 region has the DNA TGTGCCAGCAGTCACCGGGACAGGGAGTCCCTAGGTGAGTTCTTC.

The CDR3 spells CASSRDPRRGEQYF. CDR3 nucleotide sequence: TGTGCCAGCAGCCGGGACCCCCGCCGAGGCGAGCAGTACTTC. The V gene is TRBV11-2, the J gene TRBJ2-7, with D tentatively TRBD1 or TRBD2 (5 bases each). The CDR3 sequence is 14 residues long. Germline-derived CDR1 and CDR2 are SGHAT and FQNNGV. Trimming removed 5 bases at V and 6 bases at J, with 17 bases between.

The chain is built from TRBV7-2 and TRBJ2-5; D ambiguous. Trimming left V 1 base short and J 4 bases short, with 7 bases between. Germline lookup yields CDR1 SGHTA and CDR2 FQGNSA. The CDR3 is 13 residues long. The CDR3 loop reads CASSLERSETQYF. CDR3 coding DNA: TGTGCCAGCAGCTTAGAGCGTTCAGAGACCCAGTACTTC.

The CDR3 sequence is CASSFPGQGDTYEQYF. Here the CDR3 DNA reads TGTGCCAGCAGTTTCCCGGGACAGGGAGACACCTACGAGCAGTACTTC. V and J are TRBV2 and TRBJ2-7, with 9 bases identical to TRBD1. Germline CDR1 is SNHLY and CDR2 is FYNNEI. Losses at the gene ends were 5 bases for V and 2 bases for J; bases not matched to a gene: 10. The CDR3 runs 16 residues.

In this sample, this clonotype turned up many times. The V gene is TRBV10-3, the J gene TRBJ2-3, with 8 bases fitting TRBD2. Losses at the gene ends were 0 bases for V and 3 bases for J; bases not matched to a gene: 5. CDR1 is ENHRY and CDR2 is SYGVKD in the germline V gene. CDR3 size: 16 residues. The CDR3 coding sequence is TGTGCCATCAGTGAGTCGAGTACGGGGGGGACAGATACGCAGTATTTT. It specifies CAISESSTGGTDTQYF.

The chain carries TRBV3-1 and TRBJ2-3, with D unclear. The germline gives CDR1 LGHDT, CDR2 YNNKEL (reference sequence). Trimming removed 0 bases from V and 8 bases from J, with 9 bases in between. This CDR3 comprises 13 residues. Here the CDR3 DNA reads TGTGCCAGCAGCCAAGATCGGGTTGGTACGCAGTATTTT. Translating it yields CASSQDRVGTQYF.

This clonotype has only a few counts. The chain has TRBV7-2 and TRBJ2-1; D is unclear. Germline CDR1 and CDR2: SGHTA and FQGNSA. The CDR3 is made up of 14 amino acids. Trimming took off 1 base at V and 3 bases at J, with 7 bases between the two ends. The CDR3 DNA follows: TGTGCCAGCAGCTTAGGAGTACTCTACAATGAGCAGTTCTTC. It codes for CASSLGVLYNEQFF.

This clonotype was recorded at least ten times. V and J are TRBV29-1 and TRBJ1-5; no clear D. The CDR3 is 13 residues long. In germline, CDR1 is SQVTM, CDR2 ANQGSEA. Trimming shortened V by 6 bases and J by 11 bases, and 20 bases separated the two germline ends. In nucleotides, the CDR3 is TGCAGCGTCGCACAAGGGCTGATGGCGGCCCAGCATTTT. This codes for CSVAQGLMAAQHF.

This clonotype was observed many times. V is TRBV12-3 or TRBV12-4 and J is TRBJ2-1; no reliable D call. Trimming pared 4 bases from V and 7 bases from J, leaving 17 bases between. The CDR3 has 15 amino acids. CDR3 in amino acids: CASSSLVPASNEQFF. The CDR3 DNA reads as TGTGCCAGCAGTTCCCTGGTCCCGGCGAGTAATGAGCAGTTCTTC.

Only a few counts were recorded for this clonotype. This chain uses TRBV7-6 with TRBJ2-7; TRBD1 agrees at 9 bases. This CDR3 comprises 18 residues. In germline, CDR1 is SGHVS, CDR2 FNYEAQ. J lost 7 bases, V lost 5 bases, and 21 bases had no gene match. The CDR3 region has the DNA TGTGCCAGCAGCCCCTGGGCATTAGCACAGGGGGCGGTCGTAGAGCAGTACTTC. Translated: CASSPWALAQGAVVEQYF.

A few counts support this clonotype. The chain recombines TRBV28 with TRBJ2-7, with D perhaps TRBD1 (5 bases). Germline-derived CDR1 and CDR2 are MDHEN and SYDVKM. The CDR3 totals 12 residues. V gave up 10 bases and J gave up 1 base, with 11 bases separating them. The CDR3 sequence is CATQTVSYEQYF. CDR3 sequence (DNA): TGTGCCACCCAGACAGTTTCCTACGAGCAGTACTTC. The variable domain in full, completed from reference TRBV28 and TRBJ2-7, reads DVKVTQSSRYLVKRTGEKVFLECVQDMDHENMFWYRQDPGLGLRLIYFSYDVKMKEKGDIPEGYSVSREKKERFSLILESASTNQTSMYLCATQTVSYEQYFGPGTRLTVT.